The subject of this entry is one T cell receptor (beta chain). Its antigen is not identified. Time point reported: week 35, safety follow-up. The content of each vaccine dose was 300 ug of mutant IDH1 20-mer peptide, and topical imiquimod accompanied it. Eight vaccinations went to patients in weeks 1, 3, 5, 7, 11, 15, 19, 23. This sample is drawn from a study of a mutant IDH1 vaccine in newly diagnosed glioma. Sequencing was performed with immunoSEQ multiplex PCR; in TCRdb, only in-frame clones are kept and a portion is missing. The table records about 50,000 clones, 85% to 95% of them present only once. V dropped 3 bases and J dropped 7; count of bases not matched to a gene: 9. Germline CDR1 reads SGHRS; CDR2 reads YFSETQ. The CDR3 extends over 14 amino acids.

V usage is TRBV5-1 and J usage is TRBJ1-1; 7 nucleotides agree with TRBD1. The receptor was isolated from a man in his fifties or sixties with glioma. The sample here was PBMCs, taken from a glioma patient whose treatment included an IDH1 peptide vaccine. The CDR3 is CASSSYRGRLEAFF. The CDR3 coding sequence is TGCGCCAGCAGCTCCTACAGGGGCCGCCTTGAAGCTTTCTTT.